The sequence of this T cell receptor (beta chain) was determined in a study of CD8+CD57+ T cells in acquired aplastic anemia. Overall study: When averaged, DNA from sorted CD4+ and CD8+ cells came to about 2.9 ug. General observations from the study: In CD8+ cells, Simpson's diversity showed no significant difference between patients and controls. Comparison of patients with controls identified approximately 28 shared CD8+ CDR3 sequences.

Genomic DNA constituted the template upon which TCR beta VDJ and CDR3 profiling was performed. One entry per CDR3 protein, called by TCRdb with MiXCR from the reads. The sample includes 300,000 or so distinct CDR3 sequences, approximately 57% of them seen just once. On this clonotype: Its specificity is not known.

Trimming cost V 1 base and J 8 bases, with 11 bases left between them. CDR1 is SEHNR and CDR2 is FQNEAQ in the germline V gene (reference sequence). The CDR3 consists of 14 residues. This TCR derives from a human donor with severe aplastic anemia or a healthy control (not recorded which). Material for sequencing was sorted CD4+, CD8+, or CD8+CD57+ T cells (not recorded which) from PBMCs. V usage is TRBV7-9 and J usage is TRBJ2-2; D ambiguous. CDR3 in DNA: TGTGCCAGCAGCTTAGTCCGCCTTGGAGGGGAGCTGTTTTTT. Its protein is CASSLVRLGGELFF. The full variable domain, rest sourced from reference TRBV7-9 and TRBJ2-2, is DTGVSQNPRHKITKRGQNVTFRCDPISEHNRLYWYRQTLGQGPEFLTYFQNEAQLEKSRLLSDRFSAERPKGSFSTLEIQRTEQGDSAMYLCASSLVRLGGELFFGEGSRLTVL.